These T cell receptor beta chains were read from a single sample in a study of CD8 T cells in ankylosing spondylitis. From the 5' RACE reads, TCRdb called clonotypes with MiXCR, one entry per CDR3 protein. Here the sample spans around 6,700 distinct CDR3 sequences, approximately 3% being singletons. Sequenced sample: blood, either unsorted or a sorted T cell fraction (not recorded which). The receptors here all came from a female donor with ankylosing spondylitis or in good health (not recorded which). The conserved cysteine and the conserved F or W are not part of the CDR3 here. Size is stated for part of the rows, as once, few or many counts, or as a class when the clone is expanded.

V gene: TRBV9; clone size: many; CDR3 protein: ASSEDLPTDTQY
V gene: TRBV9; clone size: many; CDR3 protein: ASSVNGAVRETQY
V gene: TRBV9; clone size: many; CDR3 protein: ASSTTGSSYNEQF
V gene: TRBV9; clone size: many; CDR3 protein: ASSGPGDTTGAAPTYNEQF
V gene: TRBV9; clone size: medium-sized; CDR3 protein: ASSVEGSIEGEF
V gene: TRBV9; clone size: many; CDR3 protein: ASSIPRGLEDTGELF
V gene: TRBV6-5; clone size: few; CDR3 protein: ASSYSLPPNQETQY
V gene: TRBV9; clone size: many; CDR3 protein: ASSETGGLNEKLF
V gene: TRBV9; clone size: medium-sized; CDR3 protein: ASSVDGIPSYEQY
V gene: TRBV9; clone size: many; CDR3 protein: ASSVLQGNTGELF
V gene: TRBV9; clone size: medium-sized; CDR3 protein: ASSVAVALVSGELF
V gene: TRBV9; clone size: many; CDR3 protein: ASSVEWSTQETQY
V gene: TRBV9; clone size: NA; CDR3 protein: ASSVGSTDTQY
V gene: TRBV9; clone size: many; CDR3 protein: ASSAGLNNEQF
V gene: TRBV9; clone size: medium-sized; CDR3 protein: ASSVEQGASYEQY
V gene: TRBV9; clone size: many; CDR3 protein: ASSDTDRAHEQY
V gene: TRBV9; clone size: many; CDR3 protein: ASSVSKTSSGNTIY
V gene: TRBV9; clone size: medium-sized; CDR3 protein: ASSDPRLSSTDTQY
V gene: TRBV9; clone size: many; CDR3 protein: ASSVTLAGADTGELF
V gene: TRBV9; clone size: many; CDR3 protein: ASSATATGGSTEAF
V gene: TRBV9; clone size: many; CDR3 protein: ASSVSGGPQETQY
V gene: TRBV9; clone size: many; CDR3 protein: ASSSGTSNQPQH
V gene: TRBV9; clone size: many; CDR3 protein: ASTGTANTGELF
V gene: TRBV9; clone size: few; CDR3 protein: ASSVDVLQGPNTEAF
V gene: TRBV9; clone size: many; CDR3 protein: ASSVKDNSYEQY
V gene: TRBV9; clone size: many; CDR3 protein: ASSEPLTPSRPTADTQY
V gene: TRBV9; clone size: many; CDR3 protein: ASTPSGSTDTQY
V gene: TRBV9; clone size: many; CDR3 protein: ASSVWGSYGDTQY
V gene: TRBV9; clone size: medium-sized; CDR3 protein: ASSVEGSLSYEQY
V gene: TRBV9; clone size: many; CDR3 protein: ASSVSGTNNEQF
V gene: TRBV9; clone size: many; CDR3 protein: ASSVRDTLNTEAF
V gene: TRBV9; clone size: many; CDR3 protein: ASSVGGGQSDEQY
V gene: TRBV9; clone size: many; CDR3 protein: ASSPIGVTTNTEAF
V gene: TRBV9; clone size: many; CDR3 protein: ASSVGGAGGADTQY
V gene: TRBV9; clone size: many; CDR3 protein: ASSVAWGSSGSVHNEQF
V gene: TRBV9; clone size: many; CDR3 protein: ASSGTGSGELF
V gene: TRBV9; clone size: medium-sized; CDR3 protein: ASSLGWDGYT
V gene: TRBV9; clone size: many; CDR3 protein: ASSGTSGGPRQTDTQY
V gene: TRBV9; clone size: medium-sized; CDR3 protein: ASSVAPGNEQF
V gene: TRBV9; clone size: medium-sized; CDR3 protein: ASSVGGATYEQY
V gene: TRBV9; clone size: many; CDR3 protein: ASSVSGRANQPQH
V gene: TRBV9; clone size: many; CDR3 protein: ASSARDLQNGEQY
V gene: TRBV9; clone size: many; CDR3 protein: ASSASETQY